The source of this TCR beta chain is a study of T cell responses to AZD1222 COVID-19 vaccine. Germline CDR1 reads KGHSH; CDR2 reads LQKENI. This CDR3 spans 14 amino acids. Deletions cut 6 bases from V and 4 bases from J, with 16 bases between. The protocol was immunoSEQ multiplex PCR, while the TCRdb copy is restricted to in-frame clones and leaves out a portion. This sample carries approximately 160,000 clones, just over 90% of them seen once, and the ten largest clones take approximately 3%. Sequences were derived from peripheral blood, sampled on day 0 of AZD1222 vaccination. This receptor was taken from an adult in good health. The V gene is TRBV18, the J gene TRBJ2-7; D could derive from TRBD1 or TRBD2 (5 bases each). This chain's CDR3 is CASSRGEISYEQYF. DNA of the CDR3: TGTGCCAGCTCTAGGGGAGAGATTAGTTACGAGCAGTACTTC.